Below, 20 T cell receptor beta chains from the same sample are listed, as sequenced in a study of OX40 agonist ivuxolimab in advanced cancers. The library was obtained by the immunoSEQ multiplex PCR assay. TCRdb took this table from immuneACCESS and kept in-frame rearrangements with V and J called. Such tables lack part of the clones; where checked against another copy, unresolved V genes explain under half of the gap, and the rest is unexplained. This sample comprises about 83,000 clones, roughly 83% of them detected only once. The ten top clones hold around 7.5% of the sample. The specimen comprised CD4+ or CD8+ T cells sorted from blood, sampled in a trial of the OX40 agonist ivuxolimab. The receptor source for this set is an adult with an advanced solid tumor such as melanoma, head and neck, liver or kidney cancer.

The rearrangement uses TRBV7-9 and TRBJ2-3, with a tentative D call TRBD2 (5 bases). This CDR3 spans 15 amino acids. CDR1 SEHNR and CDR2 FQNEAQ come from the germline V gene (reference sequence). Trimming took 6 bases from V and 0 from J, leaving 13 bases between them. CDR3 nucleotides: TGTGCCAGCAGGCGGAGGACCTCAAGCACAGATACGCAGTATTTT. Its translation is CASRRRTSSTDTQYF.

V usage is TRBV2 and J usage is TRBJ2-3, with a weak D call TRBD2 (6 bases). V lost 0 bases to trimming and J lost 6 bases, with 19 bases between them. Germline CDR1 reads SNHLY; CDR2 reads FYNNEI. The CDR3 runs 17 residues. The CDR3 region is CASSEARTAGLVDTQYF. The DNA for the CDR3 is TGTGCCAGCAGTGAAGCGCGAACGGCGGGACTGGTGGATACGCAGTATTTT.

This chain links TRBV5-1 with TRBJ1-2; D not resolved. Between the trimmed V and J ends, which lost 0 bases and 4 bases, there was a span of 7 bases. This CDR3 comprises 13 residues. Germline V gene lookup returns CDR1 SGHRS and CDR2 YFSETQ. For the CDR3, the DNA is TGCGCCAGCAGCTTGGAAGACCTCTATGGCTACACCTTC. Its translation: CASSLEDLYGYTF.

This clone is a singleton in its sample. The rearrangement uses TRBV2 and TRBJ1-4; 8 bases fit TRBD1. The CDR3 sequence is 16 residues long. The germline V gene encodes CDR1 SNHLY and CDR2 FYNNEI. The V segment lost 6 bases and the J segment 1 base; nucleotides outside the gene matches: 7. The CDR3 sequence: CASRGQVKGTNEKLFF. Here the CDR3 DNA reads TGTGCCAGCAGGGGACAGGTAAAAGGAACTAATGAAAAACTGTTTTTT.

The rearrangement joins TRBV19 to TRBJ2-7; 7 bases agree with TRBD1. CDR1 and CDR2 (germline): LNHDA, SQIVND (reference sequence). Trimming took 3 bases from V and 2 from J; bases not matched to a gene: 10. This CDR3 comprises 16 residues. The CDR3 region has the DNA TGTGCCAGTAGTATCCAATTCCAGGGGGTTCCCTACGAGCAGTACTTC. This sequence encodes CASSIQFQGVPYEQYF.

This clone showed up just once. The chain combines TRBV18 with TRBJ1-5; 9 bases agree with TRBD1. The CDR3 covers 15 residues. With 5 bases clipped from V and 6 bases from J, the junction kept 8 bases outside the gene matches. Germline CDR1 KGHSH, CDR2 LQKENI. Here the CDR3 reads CASSAGTGMTQPQHF. The DNA of the CDR3 is TGTGCCAGCTCAGCCGGGACAGGGATGACTCAGCCCCAGCATTTT.

The J gene is TRBJ2-7, the V gene TRBV5-1, with a weak D call TRBD1 (6 bases). The germline V gene has CDR1 SGHRS and CDR2 YFSETQ. The length of the CDR3 is 13 residues. Trimming took 5 bases from V and 3 from J, leaving 12 bases between them. The CDR3 loop reads CASSSDSLYEQYF. In nucleotides, the CDR3 is TGCGCCAGCAGTTCGGACAGCCTCTACGAGCAGTACTTC.

The V call is TRBV14, the J call TRBJ2-7; D call uncertain. The CDR3 loop spans 13 amino acids. Germline loops: CDR1 SGHDN, CDR2 FVKESK. Trimming cost V 4 bases and J 0 bases, with 7 bases left between them. The CDR3 loop is CASSLPNSYEQYF. In DNA form, the CDR3 reads TGTGCCAGCAGCCTTCCAAACTCCTACGAGCAGTACTTC.

V is TRBV10-3 and J is TRBJ2-3; TRBD2 agrees at 10 bases. Germline CDR1 reads ENHRY; CDR2 reads SYGVKD. This CDR3 comprises 14 residues. V lost 8 bases and J lost 4; bases outside the gene matches: 6. CDR3 sequence reads: CAIRGLASADTQYF. The DNA of the CDR3 is TGTGCCATCCGGGGACTAGCGTCGGCAGATACGCAGTATTTT.

The chain employs TRBV27 and TRBJ2-5; D remains unclear. Per germline, CDR1 MNHEY and CDR2 SMNVEV (reference sequence). The germline V and J ends were trimmed by 0 bases and 1 base, with 12 bases remaining between them. The CDR3 sequence is 16 residues long. Here the CDR3 reads CASSLSWARSQETQYF. The CDR3 DNA is TGTGCCAGCAGTTTATCGTGGGCTAGGTCCCAAGAGACCCAGTACTTC.

The chain combines TRBV7-3 with TRBJ2-3; D is ambiguous. The CDR3 totals 13 residues. The germline CDR1 and CDR2 sequences are SGHTA and FQGTGA. With 2 bases removed from V and 4 bases from J, the gap between germline ends came to 7 bases. The CDR3: CASSLGLADTQYF. The DNA of the CDR3 is TGTGCCAGCAGCTTAGGTCTTGCAGATACGCAGTATTTT.

This chain joins TRBV7-3 and TRBJ1-2; 7 bases agree with TRBD1. This CDR3 region has 14 residues. J lost 2 bases, V lost 5 bases, and 5 bases had no gene match. Germline V gene data show CDR1 as SGHTA and CDR2 as FQGTGA. The DNA of the CDR3 is TGTGCCAGCAGCCAGGGGGGGTCCAACTATGGCTACACCTTC. Encoded protein: CASSQGGSNYGYTF. Full variable domain (remainder filled in from reference TRBV7-3 and TRBJ1-2): GAGVSQTPSNKVTEKGKYVELRCDPISGHTALYWYRQSLGQGPEFLIYFQGTGAADDSGLPNDRFFAVRPEGSVSTLKIQRTERGDSAVYLCASSQGGSNYGYTFGSGTRLTVV.

The V and J genes are TRBV7-2 and TRBJ1-5; possibly TRBD1 for D (5 bases). From germline, CDR1 is SGHTA and CDR2 FQGNSA. This CDR3 has 14 amino acids. Trimming pared 5 bases from V and 7 bases from J, leaving 15 bases between. The CDR3 DNA reads as TGTGCCAGCAGCCCTAGGGAGGGGAACCAGCCCCAGCATTTT. Translating it yields CASSPREGNQPQHF. The variable domain in full, with the rest retrieved from reference TRBV7-2 and TRBJ1-5, is GAGVSQSPSNKVTEKGKDVELRCDPISGHTALYWYRQSLGQGLEFLIYFQGNSAPDKSGLPSDRFSAERTGGSVSTLTIQRTQQEDSAVYLCASSPREGNQPQHFGDGTRLSIL.

The chain couples TRBV19 to TRBJ2-7; D gene ambiguous. From germline, CDR1 is LNHDA and CDR2 SQIVND (reference sequence). The germline V and J ends were trimmed by 6 bases and 5 bases, with 23 bases remaining between them. The CDR3 consists of 16 residues. As DNA, the CDR3 is TGTGCCAGTAGCAAAAAAAGCCCGGGCCTCAACGACGAGCAGTACTTC. This encodes CASSKKSPGLNDEQYF.

CDR3 sequence reads: CASSQSLANTGELFF. In DNA, the CDR3 is TGTGCCAGCAGCCAATCCTTGGCGAACACCGGGGAGCTGTTTTTT. The J gene is TRBJ2-2, the V gene TRBV4-2; D is unresolved. CDR3 length equals 15 residues. Trimming pared 2 bases from V and 0 bases from J, leaving 7 bases between. The germline V gene encodes CDR1 LGHNA and CDR2 YNFKEQ.

This CDR3 is CASSPVTSAYQFSYNEQFF. The CDR3 region has the DNA TGCGCCAGCAGCCCGGTCACTAGCGCGTACCAGTTCTCCTACAATGAGCAGTTCTTC. This sequence joins TRBV4-3 and TRBJ2-1; TRBD2 matches at 7 bases. This CDR3 spans 19 amino acids. V was pared by 4 bases and J by 0 bases, with 15 bases of the junction left unmatched. In germline, CDR1 is LGHNA, CDR2 YSLEER.

The chain combines TRBV19 with TRBJ2-1; 12 nucleotides align to TRBD2. Germline V gives CDR1 LNHDA, CDR2 SQIVND (reference sequence). CDR3 length: 14 amino acids. V lost 7 bases, J lost 10 bases, and 8 bases stayed unmatched. For the CDR3, the DNA is TGTGCCAGTACTCGACTAGCGGGGGCCCGGGAGCAGTTCTTC. It is translated as CASTRLAGAREQFF.

The CDR3 loop reads CASSPGGSGTEAFF. Here the CDR3 DNA reads TGTGCCAGCAGCCCTGGGGGGTCGGGCACTGAAGCTTTCTTT. The rearrangement links TRBV6-5 to TRBJ1-1; TRBD1 is a possible D gene (5 bases). Germline V gives CDR1 MNHEY, CDR2 SVGAGI. The CDR3 extends over 14 amino acids. Trimming took off 6 bases at V and 4 bases at J, with 15 bases between the two ends.

The rearrangement links TRBV30 to TRBJ1-3; D is ambiguous. The CDR3 spans 12 residues. The ends were cut back, 4 bases at V and 0 bases at J, with 4 bases in the middle. Germline V CDR1 and CDR2: GTSNPN, SVGIG (reference sequence). The CDR3 spells CAWKVSGNTIYF. The CDR3 nucleotides read TGTGCCTGGAAGGTCTCTGGAAACACCATATATTTT.

In this sample, this clone turned up once. The chain recombines TRBV11-2 with TRBJ2-1, with a weak D call TRBD2 (5 bases). The germline gives CDR1 SGHAT, CDR2 FQNNGV. The CDR3 loop spans 15 amino acids. V lost 0 bases, J lost 4 bases, and 10 bases lay in between. CDR3 amino acids: CASSLDRGGYNEQFF. CDR3 sequence (DNA): TGTGCCAGCAGCTTAGACCGGGGTGGATACAATGAGCAGTTCTTC.